A selection of T cell receptor beta chains follows, all from one sample in a study of T cell responses to AZD1222 COVID-19 vaccine. Only in-frame clones appear in the TCRdb table, and some are missing; sequencing was by immunoSEQ multiplex PCR. This table holds roughly 150,000 clones, roughly 92% found once. The source was peripheral blood, collected on day 0 of AZD1222 vaccination. Source of these receptors: an adult in good health. Each CDR3 is given with its conserved first and last residue. A D gene is named only where the DNA matches it firmly. Where a row states a size, it is once, few, many or the class of an expanded clone; other rows omit it.

d_gene | j_gene | abundance | v_gene | CDR3nt | CDR3aa
- | TRBJ1-6 | - | TRBV6-2/TRBV6-3 | TGTGCCAGCAGTTCGACGAGGGCGTTACTCGGTTCACCCCTCCACTTT | CASSSTRALLGSPLHF
- | TRBJ2-1 | - | TRBV15 | TGTGCCACCAGCAGATCACTAGCCTACAATGAGCAGTTCTTC | CATSRSLAYNEQFF
- | TRBJ1-1 | - | TRBV12-5 | TGTGCTAGTGGCTTGGAGGGATGGACTGAAGCTTTCTTT | CASGLEGWTEAFF
- | TRBJ2-7 | once | TRBV11-2 | TGTGCCAGCAGCTCTACCTATGGAAGCTCCTACGAGCAGTACTTC | CASSSTYGSSYEQYF
- | TRBJ1-3 | - | TRBV3-1/TRBV3-2 | TGTGCCAGCAGCCCCCTTGACTCTGGAAACACCATATATTTT | CASSPLDSGNTIYF
- | TRBJ1-2 | - | TRBV5-4 | TGTGCCAGCAGCTACGGGACACTCTATGGCTACACCTTC | CASSYGTLYGYTF
- | TRBJ1-1 | - | TRBV18 | TGTGCCAGCTCACCCCCCAGGGGAGATAACACTGAAGCTTTCTTT | CASSPPRGDNTEAFF
TRBD1 | TRBJ1-1 | - | TRBV7-9 | TGTGCCAGCAGCCCTGGACAGGGGAAGAACACTGAAGCTTTCTTT | CASSPGQGKNTEAFF
TRBD1 | TRBJ2-1 | - | TRBV2 | TGTGCCAGCAGTGGTTCCAGGGGGCTCAGGGTCAATGAGCAGTTCTTC | CASSGSRGLRVNEQFF
- | TRBJ1-4 | - | TRBV2 | TGTGCCAGCAGTGAAAGGAGCTCTCCAACTAATGAAAAACTGTTTTTT | CASSERSSPTNEKLFF
- | TRBJ2-2 | - | TRBV6-5 | TGTGCCAGCAGTCGGGGACTCCCTCGCGGTGGGGAGCTGTTTTTT | CASSRGLPRGGELFF
- | TRBJ2-1 | - | TRBV19 | TGTGCCAGTAGTTTAAGGTCGGGACATTCCTACAATGAGCAGTTCTTC | CASSLRSGHSYNEQFF
- | TRBJ2-6 | - | TRBV6-1 | TGTGCCAGCAGTGACGATGGCAGGCTTTCTGGGGCCAACGTCCTGACTTTC | CASSDDGRLSGANVLTF
TRBD1 | TRBJ2-1 | - | TRBV2 | TGTGCCAGCAGTGCCGACAGGGGATCTTACAATGAGCAGTTCTTC | CASSADRGSYNEQFF
TRBD1 | TRBJ1-2 | - | TRBV30 | TGTGCCGGAGACAGGGGCAACTATGGCTACACCTTC | CAGDRGNYGYTF
TRBD1 | TRBJ2-5 | - | TRBV6-1 | TGTGCCAGCAGTGAGGGACAGGTGGAGACCCAGTACTTC | CASSEGQVETQYF
TRBD1 | TRBJ1-1 | - | TRBV5-1 | TGCGCCAGCAGCCAAGACAGGGTCGACACTGAAGCTTTCTTT | CASSQDRVDTEAFF
- | TRBJ1-1 | - | TRBV7-9 | TGTGCCAGCAGCTTGAGACAAGGGAAGAACACTGAAGCTTTCTTT | CASSLRQGKNTEAFF
- | TRBJ2-7 | - | TRBV12-3/TRBV12-4 | TGTGCCAGCAGTACAGGTGCCTCCTACGAGCAGTACTTC | CASSTGASYEQYF
TRBD1 | TRBJ2-2 | once | TRBV7-2 | TGTGCCAGCAGCTTAGAGGGACAGGGGGCAACCGGGGAGCTGTTTTTT | CASSLEGQGATGELFF
TRBD1 | TRBJ1-5 | - | TRBV19 | TGTGCCAGTAGTACCCGGGACAGGGGGCATCAGCCCCAGCATTTT | CASSTRDRGHQPQHF
- | TRBJ1-4 | - | TRBV5-8 | TGTGCCAGCAGCACGGGAGGGCAGTCTAATGAAAAACTGTTTTTT | CASSTGGQSNEKLFF
- | TRBJ1-5 | - | TRBV23-1 | TGCGCCAGCAGTCAGAGGGGAAGGCCAGGGAGCAATCAGCCCCAGCATTTT | CASSQRGRPGSNQPQHF
- | TRBJ2-7 | - | TRBV5-1 | TGCGCCAGCAGCTTGACTAGCACCTACGAGCAGTACTTC | CASSLTSTYEQYF
- | TRBJ1-2 | - | TRBV3-1/TRBV3-2 | TGTGCCAGCAGCCCCCATGGAGGAAGCAACTATGGCTACACCTTC | CASSPHGGSNYGYTF
- | TRBJ2-7 | - | TRBV2 | TGTGCCAGCAGTGAAGAAAGGGCCTACGAGCAGTACTTC | CASSEERAYEQYF
- | TRBJ2-1 | - | TRBV7-3 | TGTGCCAGCAGCTTAACGGCAGGGAGAACGTACAATGAGCAGTTCTTC | CASSLTAGRTYNEQFF
- | TRBJ1-4 | - | TRBV2 | TGTGCCAGCAGGAACCATGCAACTAATGAAAAACTGTTTTTT | CASRNHATNEKLFF
- | TRBJ1-5 | - | TRBV5-1 | TGCGCCAGCAGCTTGGATGGTAGCAATCAGCCCCAGCATTTT | CASSLDGSNQPQHF
- | TRBJ1-1 | - | TRBV6-5 | TGTGCCAGCAGTTACCGCTCCTCCGGGAAAGTAGCTGAAGCTTTCTTT | CASSYRSSGKVAEAFF
- | TRBJ1-1 | - | TRBV7-9 | TGTGCCAGCAGCCCTTACGGGGGGAACACTGAAGCTTTCTTT | CASSPYGGNTEAFF
- | TRBJ2-7 | - | TRBV11-2 | TGTGCCAGCAGCTTATTCTACGAGCAGTACTTC | CASSLFYEQYF
- | TRBJ1-2 | - | TRBV6-1 | TGTGCCAGCAGTGAAGTTGTGGGCGCGGACACCTTC | CASSEVVGADTF
- | TRBJ1-6 | once | TRBV3-1/TRBV3-2 | TGTGCCAGCAGCCACCAGGGGTTTCGTTCACCCCTCCACTTT | CASSHQGFRSPLHF
TRBD1 | TRBJ2-7 | - | TRBV6-5 | TGTGCCAGCAGAAATCCGGGACAGCAGAACTACGAGCAGTACTTC | CASRNPGQQNYEQYF
- | TRBJ2-4 | - | TRBV7-9 | TGTGCCAGCAGCCCCCCGCGCCCGGAAAACATTCAGTACTTC | CASSPPRPENIQYF
TRBD1 | TRBJ2-2 | - | TRBV5-1 | TGCGCCAGCAGCACGGGACAGCGGAACACCGGGGAGCTGTTTTTT | CASSTGQRNTGELFF
- | TRBJ1-1 | - | TRBV29-1 | TGCAGCGTTGAAGGCAGGGGTCCCACTGAAGCTTTCTTT | CSVEGRGPTEAFF
- | TRBJ2-7 | - | TRBV15 | TGTGCCACCAGCAGCTTGGTCGAGCAGTACTTC | CATSSLVEQYF
TRBD1 | TRBJ1-1 | - | TRBV19 | TGTGCCAGTGAGGGGAGGGGGCGGACTGAAGCTTTCTTT | CASEGRGRTEAFF
- | TRBJ1-3 | once | TRBV29-1 | TGCAGCGTTTGGCAGGGTCTATATGGAAACACCATATATTTT | CSVWQGLYGNTIYF
TRBD2 | TRBJ2-3 | - | TRBV4-1 | TGCGCCAGCAGCCAGTTCTACGGGGGGATAAGCACAGATACGCAGTATTTT | CASSQFYGGISTDTQYF
- | TRBJ1-5 | - | TRBV2 | TGTGCCAGCAGTCTTAGGGGTCAGCCCCAGCATTTT | CASSLRGQPQHF